These 22 T cell receptor beta chains were sequenced from one sample in a study of blood T cell repertoires in COVID-19. Clones were read by immunoSEQ multiplex PCR, and TCRdb kept only the in-frame ones, dropping some. Of more than 40,000 clones in the sample, around 84% were seen once. The material sequenced was peripheral blood. All receptors derive from a man aged 50 to 60 with acute or convalescent COVID-19.

In its sample, this clone was seen once. Other DNA sequences in the same sample also yield this CDR3. This chain links TRBV10-1 with TRBJ2-3, with 7 positions matching TRBD1. This CDR3 comprises 13 residues. The germline V gene encodes CDR1 WNHNN and CDR2 SYGVQD (reference sequence). V was pared by 8 bases and J by 1 base, with 3 bases of the junction left unmatched. The CDR3 nucleotides read TGCGCCAGCTCTGGACAGGGCACAGATACGCAGTATTTT. Translation: CASSGQGTDTQYF.

This clone was picked up a small number of times. This chain uses TRBV23-1 with TRBJ1-3, with a weak D call TRBD1 (5 bases). TRBV23-1 is placed among ORFs of uncertain function. The CDR3 extends over 18 amino acids. Trimming took off 0 bases at V and 0 bases at J, with 15 bases between the two ends. This CDR3 is CASSQSLVGPSSGNTIYF. CDR3 in DNA: TGCGCCAGCAGTCAATCACTGGTGGGGCCTTCCTCTGGAAACACCATATATTTT.

The sample holds one count of this clone. The chain has TRBV28 and TRBJ1-2; the D is unclear. Germline V gives CDR1 MDHEN, CDR2 SYDVKM. CDR3 length: 15 residues. Trimming left V 4 bases short and J 2 bases short, with 14 bases between. DNA for the CDR3: TGTGCCAGCAGTTCCCTCTCGACGGGGAACTATGGCTACACCTTC. This sequence encodes CASSSLSTGNYGYTF.

This clone was seen only once. J is TRBJ2-7 and V is TRBV4-2; D unresolved. Trimming cost V 0 bases and J 2 bases, with 11 bases left between them. CDR3 size: 15 residues. Germline CDR1 is LGHNA and CDR2 is YNFKEQ. The CDR3: CASSQDDTRPYEQYF. As DNA, the CDR3 is TGTGCCAGCAGCCAAGATGACACCCGACCCTACGAGCAGTACTTC.

As for this clone: Germline is not matched at one junction end, which may reflect a read error. The rearrangement joins TRBV5-4 to TRBJ1-2; D gene uncertain. Germline V CDR1 and CDR2: SGHNT, YYREEE (reference sequence). This CDR3 has 13 residues. The CDR3 region is CASSSTYNDGYTF. The CDR3 bases are TGTGCCAGCAGCTCGACATATAACGATGGCTACACCTTC.

V and J are TRBV9 and TRBJ2-7; 7 positions agree with TRBD1. Looked up from germline, CDR1 is SGDLS and CDR2 is YYNGEE. Trimming removed 0 bases from V and 3 bases from J; junction bases left unmatched: 3. The CDR3 is 14 amino acids. Here the CDR3 reads CASSVATGSYEQYF. The CDR3 nucleotides read TGTGCCAGCAGCGTAGCGACAGGGAGCTACGAGCAGTACTTC.

The J gene is TRBJ1-6, the V gene TRBV5-6; D perhaps matches TRBD1 (5 bases). Trimming left V 0 bases short and J 10 bases short, with 14 bases between. This CDR3 is 15 amino acids long. Germline lookup yields CDR1 SGHDT and CDR2 YYEEEE. The CDR3 loop reads CASSLGSGGRSPLHF. CDR3 bases: TGTGCCAGCAGCTTGGGTTCCGGGGGTAGGTCACCCCTCCACTTT.

The rearrangement uses TRBV3-1 (or the pseudogene TRBV3-2) and TRBJ1-2; D remains ambiguous. CDR3 length: 15 residues. V was pared by 0 bases and J by 2 bases, with 10 bases between. CDR1 and CDR2 from the germline V gene are LGHDT and YNNKEL (reference sequence). This CDR3 reads CASSQDRGINYGYTF. The CDR3 nucleotides read TGTGCCAGCAGCCAAGATCGAGGGATCAACTATGGCTACACCTTC.

V and J are TRBV5-1 and TRBJ2-1; TRBD2 matches 13 bases. J gave up 8 bases and V 0 bases, and 2 bases lay outside the gene matches. The length of the CDR3 is 15 residues. Germline-derived CDR1 and CDR2 are SGHRS and YFSETQ. The CDR3 region has the DNA TGCGCCAGCAGCTTGGTAACTAGCGGGAGGGATGAGCAGTTCTTC. Translation gives CASSLVTSGRDEQFF.

V usage is TRBV7-9 and J usage is TRBJ1-1, with D uncertain. This CDR3 contains 14 residues. The germline V and J ends were trimmed by 5 bases and 0 bases, with 10 bases remaining between them. The germline CDR1 and CDR2 sequences are SEHNR and FQNEAQ (reference sequence). The CDR3 DNA follows: TGTGCCAGCAGCCCGGCTAGAGTGAACACTGAAGCTTTCTTT. Translating it yields CASSPARVNTEAFF.

The chain carries TRBV19 and TRBJ2-2, with 7 nucleotides matching TRBD2. The V segment lost 5 bases and the J segment 2 bases; nucleotides outside the gene matches: 5. Per the germline V gene, CDR1 is LNHDA and CDR2 is SQIVND (reference sequence). This CDR3 is 15 amino acids long. The CDR3: CASSVGTTNTGELFF. Here the CDR3 DNA reads TGTGCCAGTAGTGTAGGGACTACTAACACCGGGGAGCTGTTTTTT.

Turning to this clone: The junction does not match germline at one end; this may be a read error. The chain combines TRBV7-9 with TRBJ2-1; 9 bases agree with TRBD1. The germline V gene has CDR1 SEHNR and CDR2 FQNEAQ (reference sequence). This CDR3 contains 16 residues. In DNA, the CDR3 is TGTGCCAGCAGCTCTTACAGGGGGCTCGCCTACAATGAGCGGTTCTTC. Translating it yields CASSSYRGLAYNERFF. The full variable domain, rest sourced from reference TRBV7-9 and TRBJ2-1, is DTGVSQNPRHKITKRGQNVTFRCDPISEHNRLYWYRQTLGQGPEFLTYFQNEAQLEKSRLLSDRFSAERPKGSFSTLEIQRTEQGDSAMYLCASSSYRGLAYNERFFGPGTRLTVL.

This chain uses TRBV18 with TRBJ1-3; D perhaps matches TRBD1 (5 bases). Trimming took 2 bases from V and 0 from J, leaving 8 bases between them. CDR3 length: 15 residues. Germline assignment: CDR1 KGHSH and CDR2 LQKENI. The CDR3, as DNA: TGTGCCAGCTCACCAGGGGCCAACTCTGGAAACACCATATATTTT. Its translation is CASSPGANSGNTIYF.

The V and J genes are TRBV10-3 and TRBJ1-5; D is perhaps TRBD1 (5 bases). The CDR3 is made up of 16 amino acids. V was shortened by 0 bases and J by 0 bases, with 9 bases between the two germline ends. Germline assignment: CDR1 ENHRY and CDR2 SYGVKD. CDR3 sequence: CAISESQGYSNQPQHF. CDR3 DNA sequence: TGTGCCATCAGTGAGTCTCAGGGTTATAGCAATCAGCCCCAGCATTTT.

This chain uses TRBV19 with TRBJ1-5; D is possibly TRBD1 (6 bases). The V end lost 3 bases, the J end lost 7 bases, and 16 bases lay between the germline ends. CDR3 size: 15 residues. Germline-derived CDR1 and CDR2 are LNHDA and SQIVND (reference sequence). CDR3: CASSMKLTGNQPQHF. Written as DNA, the CDR3 is TGTGCCAGTAGTATGAAACTTACAGGGAACCAGCCCCAGCATTTT.

The V gene is TRBV19, the J gene TRBJ1-1; 10 bases are a match to TRBD1. The junction had 5 bases not matched to a gene; V was cut back by 4 bases and J by 0 bases. The CDR3 runs 16 residues. Germline V gives CDR1 LNHDA, CDR2 SQIVND (reference sequence). The CDR3 DNA reads TGTGCCAGTAGTAACCGACAGGGGGCGATGAACACTGAAGCTTTCTTT. It yields the protein CASSNRQGAMNTEAFF.

The V gene is TRBV2, the J gene TRBJ1-1; 8 nucleotides agree with TRBD1. The V gene end was trimmed by 1 base and the J gene end by 5 bases; junction bases not matched to a gene: 6. Germline V lookup: CDR1 SNHLY, CDR2 FYNNEI. The CDR3 consists of 15 residues. The CDR3 loop reads CASSEDQQGGTEAFF. CDR3 DNA sequence: TGTGCCAGCAGTGAAGATCAACAGGGGGGAACTGAAGCTTTCTTT.

The chain carries TRBV12-5 and TRBJ1-2; D is unclear. This CDR3 spans 13 amino acids. Germline V gene data show CDR1 as LGHNT and CDR2 as FRNRAP. With 2 bases removed from V and 7 bases from J, the gap between germline ends came to 11 bases. The CDR3 spells CASGLLSDSGYTF. In DNA form, the CDR3 reads TGTGCTAGTGGTTTGTTGTCGGACTCTGGCTACACCTTC.

The V call is TRBV14, the J call TRBJ2-3; 8 bases are a match to TRBD2. Looked up from germline, CDR1 is SGHDN and CDR2 is FVKESK. V lost 1 base, J lost 3 bases, and 12 bases stayed unmatched. CDR3 length: 18 residues. CDR3 protein: CASSQGAGSGRTTDTQYF. DNA of the CDR3: TGTGCCAGCAGCCAAGGAGCCGGGAGCGGGAGAACTACAGATACGCAGTATTTT.

The chain couples TRBV19 to TRBJ1-5, with TRBD1 identical over 8 bases. Looked up from germline, CDR1 is LNHDA and CDR2 is SQIVND (reference sequence). Unmatched junction bases numbered 10, after V lost 4 bases and J lost 2 bases. The CDR3 has 17 residues. CDR3 region: CASSRQGIIYGNQPQHF. The CDR3 region has the DNA TGTGCCAGTAGTAGACAGGGGATTATCTATGGCAATCAGCCCCAGCATTTT.

This clone turned up a few times. Different DNA sequences within this sample yield the same CDR3. V and J are TRBV5-4 and TRBJ2-7; the match to TRBD1 covers 7 bases. With V trimmed by 3 bases and J by 2 bases, 5 bases remained unmatched. CDR1 SGHNT and CDR2 YYREEE come from the germline V gene (reference sequence). This CDR3 comprises 14 residues. The CDR3 DNA follows: TGTGCCAGCAGCTCCCGGGACAGTCCCTACGAGCAGTACTTC. Its protein is CASSSRDSPYEQYF.

The chain recombines TRBV30 with TRBJ1-5; possibly TRBD1 for D (5 bases). V lost 4 bases and J 5 bases, leaving 12 bases between the germline ends. This CDR3 region has 13 residues. Germline V gene lookup returns CDR1 GTSNPN and CDR2 SVGIG (reference sequence). As DNA, the CDR3 is TGTGCCTGGAAGGGGCAGCTCGATCAGCCCCAGCATTTT. Protein product: CAWKGQLDQPQHF.